This T cell receptor beta chain comes out of a study of CD8+CD57+ T cells in acquired aplastic anemia. According to the study, genomic DNA was the template for TCR beta VDJ and CDR3 profiling. TCRdb fed the reads into MiXCR, producing one record per CDR3 protein. The data contain 200,000 to 250,000 distinct CDR3 sequences, approximately 35% of them singletons. Trimming took off 6 bases at V and 5 bases at J, with 15 bases between the two ends. CDR3 length: 15 residues. Germline lookup yields CDR1 SGDLS and CDR2 YYNGEE. This TCR was recovered from a human donor in good health, serving as a control. Material: sorted CD4+, CD8+, or CD8+CD57+ T cells (not recorded which) from PBMCs. This rearrangement joins TRBV9 to TRBJ1-6; D is unclear. CDR3 sequence reads: CASKSRPTDNSPLHF. CDR3 DNA sequence: TGTGCCAGCAAGTCGAGGCCCACGGATAATTCACCCCTCCACTTT.